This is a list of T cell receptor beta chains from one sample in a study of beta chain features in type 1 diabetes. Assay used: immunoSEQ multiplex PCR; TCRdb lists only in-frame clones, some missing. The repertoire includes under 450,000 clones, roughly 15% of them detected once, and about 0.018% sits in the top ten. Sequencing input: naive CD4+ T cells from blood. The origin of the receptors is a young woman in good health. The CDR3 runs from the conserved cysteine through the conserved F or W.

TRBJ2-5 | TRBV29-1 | CSVVAGGWETQYF
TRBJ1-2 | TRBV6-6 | CASSYGPANYGYTF
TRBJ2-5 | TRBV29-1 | CSVELRAGGSFGTQYF
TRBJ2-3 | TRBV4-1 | CASSQQGLSTDTQYF
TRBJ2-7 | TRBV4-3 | CASSQEISGPSSYEQYF
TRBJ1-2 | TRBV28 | CASSLAGRKYGYTF
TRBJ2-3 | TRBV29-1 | CSVALLAGRTSTDTQYF
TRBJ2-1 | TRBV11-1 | CASSFELAGGLNEQFF
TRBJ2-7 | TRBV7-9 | CASSRQGYEQYF
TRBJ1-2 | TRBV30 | CAWERGIYGYTF
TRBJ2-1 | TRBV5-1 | CASSLGVEQFF
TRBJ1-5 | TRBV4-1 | CASSTSTVLGQPQHF
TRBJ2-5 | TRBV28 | CASSPGGTHSPNF
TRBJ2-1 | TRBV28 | CASKVAEGGGYNEQFF
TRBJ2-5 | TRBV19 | CASSVRLAEGGQETQYF
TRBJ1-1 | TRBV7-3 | CASSSGPQGRSGAFF
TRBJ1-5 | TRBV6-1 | CASMTGSNQPQHF
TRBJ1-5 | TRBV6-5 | CASSQHRGQRQPQHF
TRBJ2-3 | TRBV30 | CAWSGQASDTQYF
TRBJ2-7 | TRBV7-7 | CASSLDRNYEQYF
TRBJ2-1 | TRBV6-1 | CASSEYGLAGGPRNEQFF
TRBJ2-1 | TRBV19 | CASSRRTSGNSYNEQFF
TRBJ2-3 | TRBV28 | CASSLSIQGSNTQYF
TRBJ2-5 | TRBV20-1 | CTSGQQETQYF
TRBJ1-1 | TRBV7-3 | CASSSTGGNTEAFF
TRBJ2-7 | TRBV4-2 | CASSQGGSGLAGGEYF
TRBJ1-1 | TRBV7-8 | CASSRPRSGDGNRGTEAFF
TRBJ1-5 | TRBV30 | CAWSAGEQPQHF
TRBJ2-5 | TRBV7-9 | CASMVRGGQETQYF
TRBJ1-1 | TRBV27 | CASSLRDRGGTEAFF
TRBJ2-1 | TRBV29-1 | CSVGGQSSYNEQFF
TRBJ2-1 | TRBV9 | CASSARLAGSVTEQFF
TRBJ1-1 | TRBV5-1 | CASSDRGPNTEAFF
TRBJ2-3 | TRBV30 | CAWKGLAVYTDTQYF